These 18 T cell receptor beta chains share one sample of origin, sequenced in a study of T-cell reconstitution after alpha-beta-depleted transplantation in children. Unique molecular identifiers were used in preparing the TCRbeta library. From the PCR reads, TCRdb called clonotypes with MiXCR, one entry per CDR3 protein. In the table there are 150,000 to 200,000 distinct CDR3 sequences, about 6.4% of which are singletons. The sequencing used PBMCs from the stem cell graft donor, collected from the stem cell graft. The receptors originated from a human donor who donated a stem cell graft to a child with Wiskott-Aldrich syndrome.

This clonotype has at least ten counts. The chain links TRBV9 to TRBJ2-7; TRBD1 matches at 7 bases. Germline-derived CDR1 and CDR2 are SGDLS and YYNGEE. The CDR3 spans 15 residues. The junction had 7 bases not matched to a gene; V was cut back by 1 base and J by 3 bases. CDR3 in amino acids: CASSVSPGQSYEQYF. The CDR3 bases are TGTGCCAGCAGCGTATCTCCGGGACAGAGCTACGAGCAGTACTTC.

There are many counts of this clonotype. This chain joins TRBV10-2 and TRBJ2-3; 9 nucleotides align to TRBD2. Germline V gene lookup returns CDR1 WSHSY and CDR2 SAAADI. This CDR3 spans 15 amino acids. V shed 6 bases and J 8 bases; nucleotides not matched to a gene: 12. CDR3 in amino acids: CASRATSGLMGTQYF. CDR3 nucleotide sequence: TGCGCCAGCAGAGCGACTAGCGGACTAATGGGTACGCAGTATTTT.

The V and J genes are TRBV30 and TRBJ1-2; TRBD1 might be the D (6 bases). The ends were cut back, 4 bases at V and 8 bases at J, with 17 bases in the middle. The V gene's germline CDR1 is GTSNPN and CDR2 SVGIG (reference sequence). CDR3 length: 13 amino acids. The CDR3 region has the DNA TGTGCCTGGAAAGGACAGCCCCCCCAGGGCTACACCTTC. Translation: CAWKGQPPQGYTF.

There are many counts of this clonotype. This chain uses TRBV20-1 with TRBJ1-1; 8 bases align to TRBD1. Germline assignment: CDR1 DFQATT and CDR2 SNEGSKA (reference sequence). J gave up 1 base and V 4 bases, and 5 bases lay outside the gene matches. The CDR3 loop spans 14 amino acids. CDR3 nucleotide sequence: TGCAGTGCTACCCGCAGGGGGCAGAACACTGAAGCTTTCTTT. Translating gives CSATRRGQNTEAFF.

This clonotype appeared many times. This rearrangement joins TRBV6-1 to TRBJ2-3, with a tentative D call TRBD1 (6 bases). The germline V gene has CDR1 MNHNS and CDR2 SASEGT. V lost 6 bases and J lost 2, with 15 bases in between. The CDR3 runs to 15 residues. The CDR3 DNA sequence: TGTGCCAGCAGAGAGACAGGCTCCTTCACAGATACGCAGTATTTT. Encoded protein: CASRETGSFTDTQYF.

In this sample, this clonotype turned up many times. CDR3: CASSSTGSSYGYTF. The CDR3, as DNA: TGCGCCAGCAGCTCCACAGGGTCGTCGTATGGCTACACCTTC. The V gene is TRBV5-1, the J gene TRBJ1-2, with D possibly TRBD1 on 6 matching bases. The CDR3 length is 14 residues. The germline CDR1 and CDR2 sequences are SGHRS and YFSETQ. V was cut by 3 bases and J by 5 bases, with 14 bases left in between.

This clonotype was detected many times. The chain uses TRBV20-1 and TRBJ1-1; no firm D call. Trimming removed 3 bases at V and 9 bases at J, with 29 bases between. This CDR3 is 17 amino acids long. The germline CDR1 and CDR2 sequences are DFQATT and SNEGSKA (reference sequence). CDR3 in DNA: TGCAGTGCTAGTACGACCGGGGTTTTTTCAGTCCCCTCTCAAGCTTTCTTT. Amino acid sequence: CSASTTGVFSVPSQAFF.

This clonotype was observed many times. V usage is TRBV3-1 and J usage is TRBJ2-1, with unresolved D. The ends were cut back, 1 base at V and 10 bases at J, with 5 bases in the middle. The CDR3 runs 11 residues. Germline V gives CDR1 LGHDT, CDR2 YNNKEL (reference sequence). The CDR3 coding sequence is TGTGCCAGCAGCCAAGTCCAGGAGCAGTTCTTC. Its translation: CASSQVQEQFF.

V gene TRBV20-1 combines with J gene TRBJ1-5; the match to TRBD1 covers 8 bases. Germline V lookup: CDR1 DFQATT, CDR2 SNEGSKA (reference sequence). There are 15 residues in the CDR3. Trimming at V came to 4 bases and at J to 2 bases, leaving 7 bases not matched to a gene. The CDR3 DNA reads TGCAGTGCTACCCCTCCGGACAGGGGCAATCAGCCCCAGCATTTT. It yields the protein CSATPPDRGNQPQHF.

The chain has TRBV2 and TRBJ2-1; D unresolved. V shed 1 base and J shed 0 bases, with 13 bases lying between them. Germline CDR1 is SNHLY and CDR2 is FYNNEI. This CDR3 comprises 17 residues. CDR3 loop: CASSEVWHPSSYNEQFF. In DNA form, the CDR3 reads TGTGCCAGCAGTGAAGTGTGGCACCCCAGCTCCTACAATGAGCAGTTCTTC. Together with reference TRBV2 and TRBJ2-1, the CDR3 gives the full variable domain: EPEVTQTPSHQVTQMGQEVILRCVPISNHLYFYWYRQILGQKVEFLVSFYNNEISEKSEIFDDQFSVERPDGSNFTLKIRSTKLEDSAMYFCASSEVWHPSSYNEQFFGPGTRLTVL.

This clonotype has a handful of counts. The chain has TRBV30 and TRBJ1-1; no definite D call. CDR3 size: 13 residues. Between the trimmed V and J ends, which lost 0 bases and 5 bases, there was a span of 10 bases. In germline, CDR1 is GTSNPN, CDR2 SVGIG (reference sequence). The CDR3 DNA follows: TGTGCCTGGAGTGTACAAGTTTTTACTGAAGCTTTCTTT. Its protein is CAWSVQVFTEAFF. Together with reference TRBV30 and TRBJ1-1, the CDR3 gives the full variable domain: SQTIHQWPATLVQPVGSPLSLECTVEGTSNPNLYWYRQAAGRGLQLLFYSVGIGQISSEVPQNLSASRPQDRQFILSSKKLLLSDSGFYLCAWSVQVFTEAFFGQGTRLTVV.

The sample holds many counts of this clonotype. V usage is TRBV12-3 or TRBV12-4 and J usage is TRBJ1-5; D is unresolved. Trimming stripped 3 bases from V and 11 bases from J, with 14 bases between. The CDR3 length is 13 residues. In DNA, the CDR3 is TGTGCCAGCAGTTTGTACAAGGGATTAGCCCAGCATTTT. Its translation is CASSLYKGLAQHF.

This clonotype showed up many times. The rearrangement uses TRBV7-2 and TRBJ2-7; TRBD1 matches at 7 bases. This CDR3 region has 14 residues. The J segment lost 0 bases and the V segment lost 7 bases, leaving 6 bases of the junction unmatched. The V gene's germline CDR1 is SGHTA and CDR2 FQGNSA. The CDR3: CASIRRQGSYEQYF. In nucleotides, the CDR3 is TGTGCCAGCATCCGAAGACAGGGCTCCTACGAGCAGTACTTC.

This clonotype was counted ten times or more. CDR3 bases: TGCGCCAGCAGCTTGGCCGGGGACAGCGAAGCTTTCTTT. It codes for CASSLAGDSEAFF. The chain uses TRBV5-1 and TRBJ1-1, with TRBD1 matching 7 bases. CDR1 is SGHRS and CDR2 is YFSETQ in the germline V gene. This CDR3 is 13 amino acids long. The V segment lost 0 bases and the J segment 8 bases; nucleotides outside the gene matches: 4.

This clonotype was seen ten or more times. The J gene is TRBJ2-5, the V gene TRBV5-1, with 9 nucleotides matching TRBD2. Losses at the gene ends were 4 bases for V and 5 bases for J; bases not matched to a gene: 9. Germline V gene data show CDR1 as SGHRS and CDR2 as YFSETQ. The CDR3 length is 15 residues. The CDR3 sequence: CASSPGLALGETQYF. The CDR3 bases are TGCGCCAGCAGCCCCGGACTAGCGTTAGGGGAGACCCAGTACTTC.

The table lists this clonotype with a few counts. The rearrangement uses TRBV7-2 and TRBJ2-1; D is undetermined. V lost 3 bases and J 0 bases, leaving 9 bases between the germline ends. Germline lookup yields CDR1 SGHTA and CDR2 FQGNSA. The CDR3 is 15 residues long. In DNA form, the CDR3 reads TGTGCCAGCAGCTTTCAACGGAGCTCCTACAATGAGCAGTTCTTC. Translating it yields CASSFQRSSYNEQFF.

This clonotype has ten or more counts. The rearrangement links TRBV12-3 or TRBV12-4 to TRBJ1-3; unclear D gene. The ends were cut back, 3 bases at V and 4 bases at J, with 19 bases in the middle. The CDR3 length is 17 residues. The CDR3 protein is CASSFWVPRVDGNTIYF. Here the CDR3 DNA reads TGTGCCAGCAGTTTTTGGGTCCCTAGGGTTGACGGAAACACCATATATTTT.

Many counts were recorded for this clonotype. DNA of the CDR3: TGTGCCAGCGGGGATAGGACTGAAGCTTTCTTT. This codes for CASGDRTEAFF. The chain carries TRBV6-5 and TRBJ1-1, with D unclear. The germline V and J ends were trimmed by 8 bases and 5 bases, with 9 bases remaining between them. The length of the CDR3 is 11 residues. Germline lookup yields CDR1 MNHEY and CDR2 SVGAGI.